This passage covers 14 T cell receptor beta chains from one sample sequenced in a study of blood T cell repertoires in COVID-19. Data came from immunoSEQ multiplex PCR; TCRdb stores just in-frame clones and leaves some out. There are 100,000 to 150,000 clones in the sample; over 75% occur only once, and roughly 27% lies in the top ten. Specimen: peripheral blood. The receptors were gathered from a woman aged 80 or older with acute or convalescent COVID-19.

The chain has TRBV19 and TRBJ2-1, with D tentatively TRBD2 (6 bases). Trimming shortened V by 5 bases and J by 8 bases, and 19 bases separated the two germline ends. In germline, CDR1 is LNHDA, CDR2 SQIVND (reference sequence). The CDR3 extends over 15 amino acids. CDR3 bases: TGTGCCAGTAGTGCCTTCCGGGACTCCGAGGATGAGCAGTTCTTC. It specifies CASSAFRDSEDEQFF. Supplemented by reference TRBV19 and TRBJ2-1, the full variable domain reads DGGITQSPKYLFRKEGQNVTLSCEQNLNHDAMYWYRQDPGQGLRLIYYSQIVNDFQKGDIAEGYSVSREKKESFPLTVTSAQKNPTAFYLCASSAFRDSEDEQFFGPGTRLTVL.

The rearrangement links TRBV10-3 to TRBJ2-7; the match to TRBD1 covers 7 bases. Per germline, CDR1 ENHRY and CDR2 SYGVKD. The CDR3 extends over 14 amino acids. V gave up 3 bases and J gave up 5 bases; unmatched junction bases: 7. The CDR3 DNA sequence: TGTGCCATCAGTGAAGGGGGCGGCTGGAACGAGCAGTACTTC. The encoded protein is CAISEGGGWNEQYF.

The gene calls are TRBV5-1 and TRBJ1-1; 8 bases fit TRBD1. Germline assignment: CDR1 SGHRS and CDR2 YFSETQ. V shed 4 bases and J 1 base; nucleotides not matched to a gene: 6. CDR3 size: 15 residues. For the CDR3, the DNA is TGCGCCAGCAGCATAAGGACAGGGCCGAACACTGAAGCTTTCTTT. Protein product: CASSIRTGPNTEAFF.

This rearrangement joins TRBV9 to TRBJ2-1; D is uncertain. The CDR3 loop spans 13 amino acids. Germline V gene sequence: CDR1 SGDLS, CDR2 YYNGEE. V was shortened by 2 bases and J by 7 bases, with 10 bases between the two germline ends. CDR3 sequence reads: CASSVIPFNEQFF. The DNA for the CDR3 is TGTGCCAGCAGCGTTATCCCCTTTAATGAGCAGTTCTTC.

This chain uses TRBV7-9 with TRBJ1-2, with a possible D match to TRBD1 (6 bases). CDR1 is SEHNR and CDR2 is FQNEAQ in the germline V gene (reference sequence). V was clipped by 2 bases and J by 12 bases, with 13 bases between them. CDR3 length: 12 amino acids. The CDR3 is CASSLMQGFHTF. CDR3 nucleotides: TGTGCCAGCAGCTTAATGCAGGGGTTCCACACCTTC. Looking up the rest from reference TRBV7-9 and TRBJ1-2 gives the full variable domain: DTGVSQNPRHKITKRGQNVTFRCDPISEHNRLYWYRQTLGQGPEFLTYFQNEAQLEKSRLLSDRFSAERPKGSFSTLEIQRTEQGDSAMYLCASSLMQGFHTFGSGTRLTVV.

The rearrangement joins TRBV6-2 or TRBV6-3 to TRBJ1-1; weak D call: TRBD1 (5 bases). V shed 5 bases and J shed 2 bases, with 12 bases lying between them. The germline gives CDR1 MNHEY, CDR2 SVGEGT. This CDR3 has 14 amino acids. The CDR3 nucleotides read TGTGCCAGCAGTCTGGGGCGGAAAAACACTGAAGCTTTCTTT. Translated, it gives CASSLGRKNTEAFF.

In the case of this clone: Germline is not matched at one junction end, which may reflect a read error. As DNA, the CDR3 is TGTGCCAGCTCACCCGCCGCGGGGGGCACGGATACGCAGTATTTT. Its translation is CASSPAAGGTDTQYF. This sequence joins TRBV18 and TRBJ2-3; TRBD2 agrees at 8 bases. The length of the CDR3 is 15 residues. Looked up from germline, CDR1 is KGHSH and CDR2 is LQKENI.

The rearrangement uses TRBV27 and TRBJ1-5, with TRBD1 as a possible D gene (5 bases). Germline V CDR1 and CDR2: MNHEY, SMNVEV (reference sequence). The V gene lost 5 bases and the J gene lost 1 base, with 9 bases spanning the gap. This CDR3 is 14 amino acids long. The CDR3 DNA is TGTGCCAGCAGTATTCGACAGAGCAATCAGCCCCAGCATTTT. It encodes CASSIRQSNQPQHF.

Concerning this clone itself: Compared with germline, one end of the junction differs, possibly owing to a read error. The CDR3 loop is CASSPDTGTGTAF. As DNA, the CDR3 is TGTGCCAGCAGTCCCGATACCGGGACAGGGACCGCTTTT. The V gene is TRBV28, the J gene TRBJ1-6; 9 bases fit TRBD1. The CDR3 spans 13 residues. From germline, CDR1 is MDHEN and CDR2 SYDVKM.

The V and J genes are TRBV18 and TRBJ2-3; the D gene is possibly TRBD1 (6 bases). CDR3 length: 15 amino acids. Germline CDR1 and CDR2: KGHSH and LQKENI. V was cut by 3 bases and J by 2 bases, with 12 bases left in between. CDR3 in DNA: TGTGCCAGCTCACCCGGGACATACTCCACAGATACGCAGTATTTT. It specifies CASSPGTYSTDTQYF.

The chain recombines TRBV5-6 with TRBJ2-3; D gene uncertain. V was clipped by 1 base and J by 4 bases, with 13 bases between them. Germline V gene lookup returns CDR1 SGHDT and CDR2 YYEEEE. The CDR3 spans 15 residues. As DNA, the CDR3 is TGTGCCAGCAGCTTGAGGTCGGCAGGATCAGATACGCAGTATTTT. Its translation: CASSLRSAGSDTQYF.

The rearrangement uses TRBV3-1 (or the pseudogene TRBV3-2) and TRBJ2-4; 11 nucleotides match TRBD2. There are 15 residues in the CDR3. With V trimmed by 4 bases and J by 8 bases, 7 bases remained unmatched. CDR1 LGHDT and CDR2 YNNKEL come from the germline V gene (reference sequence). The CDR3 sequence: CASSPMLAGGHIQYF. CDR3 DNA: TGTGCCAGCAGCCCGATGCTAGCGGGGGGCCACATTCAGTACTTC.

In DNA, the CDR3 is TGTGCCAGCTCACCACCGGTAACAGGGGTCGGAAAACTGTTTTTT. Amino acid sequence: CASSPPVTGVGKLFF. The rearrangement uses TRBV18 and TRBJ1-4; TRBD1 aligns across 7 bases. The trim removed 0 bases at V and 10 bases at J, leaving 8 bases unmatched. The germline V gene has CDR1 KGHSH and CDR2 LQKENI. This CDR3 is 15 amino acids long.

The rearrangement links TRBV28 to TRBJ2-2, with D perhaps TRBD2 (5 bases). The CDR3 is 15 amino acids. V was trimmed by 8 bases and J by 3 bases, leaving 16 bases between them. The germline CDR1 and CDR2 sequences are MDHEN and SYDVKM. CDR3 protein: CASVGSLGDTGELFF. In nucleotides, the CDR3 is TGTGCCAGCGTCGGCAGCCTCGGGGACACCGGGGAGCTGTTTTTT. Filled out from reference TRBV28 and TRBJ2-2, the complete variable domain reads DVKVTQSSRYLVKRTGEKVFLECVQDMDHENMFWYRQDPGLGLRLIYFSYDVKMKEKGDIPEGYSVSREKKERFSLILESASTNQTSMYLCASVGSLGDTGELFFGEGSRLTVL.